A selection of T cell receptor beta chains follows, all from one sample in a study of shared clonotypes between healthy human individuals. Sequenced by immunoSEQ multiplex PCR; TCRdb stores in-frame clones only, minus some. This sample has about 600,000 clones, with about 98% found just once. Sequences were obtained from naive CD8+ T cells sorted from blood. These receptors were taken from a man aged 25 to 40 in good health. Each CDR3 is given with its conserved first and last residue. Fields, in order: J gene, V gene, D gene, clone size, CDR3 DNA, CDR3 protein. A D gene is named only where the DNA matches it firmly. Rows give clone size only sometimes, using once, few, many, or a class for an expanded clone.

j_gene: TRBJ2-2; v_gene: TRBV9; d_gene: NA; abundance: once; CDR3nt: TGTGCCAGCAGCGACGACCCCGGGACTCGACTAAGGAGACTCGGGACCGGGGAGCTGTTTTTT; CDR3aa: CASSDDPGTRLRRLGTGELFF
j_gene: TRBJ2-3; v_gene: TRBV5-6; d_gene: NA; abundance: NA; CDR3nt: TGTGCCAGCACCCAGGCCTTGTCCACAGATACGCAGTATTTT; CDR3aa: CASTQALSTDTQYF
j_gene: TRBJ2-1; v_gene: TRBV19; d_gene: TRBD1; abundance: NA; CDR3nt: TGTGCCAGTAACCTCCGGGACAGGACCTACAATGAGCAGTTCTTC; CDR3aa: CASNLRDRTYNEQFF
j_gene: TRBJ1-5; v_gene: TRBV9; d_gene: NA; abundance: NA; CDR3nt: TGTGCCAGCAGCGTATGGGGGGGCCAGCCCCAGCATTTT; CDR3aa: CASSVWGGQPQHF
j_gene: TRBJ2-1; v_gene: TRBV19; d_gene: NA; abundance: NA; CDR3nt: TGTGCCAGTAGTGCGAGGACTATGCATGAGCAGTTCTTC; CDR3aa: CASSARTMHEQFF
j_gene: TRBJ1-2; v_gene: TRBV7-2; d_gene: TRBD1; abundance: NA; CDR3nt: TGTGCCAGCAGCGCGACAGGGGGCAGCTATGGCTACACCTTC; CDR3aa: CASSATGGSYGYTF
j_gene: TRBJ1-1; v_gene: TRBV5-1; d_gene: NA; abundance: NA; CDR3nt: TGCGCCAGCAAATTCTTGGACACTGAAGCTTTCTTT; CDR3aa: CASKFLDTEAFF
j_gene: TRBJ2-7; v_gene: TRBV2; d_gene: TRBD1; abundance: NA; CDR3nt: TGTGCCAGCATGGGACAGGACTTCGGGCCCGTGGGGGAGCAGTACTTC; CDR3aa: CASMGQDFGPVGEQYF
j_gene: TRBJ2-1; v_gene: TRBV29-1; d_gene: NA; abundance: NA; CDR3nt: TGCAGCGTGCTTCTTGCGGAGAGCTATGAGCAGTTCTTC; CDR3aa: CSVLLAESYEQFF
j_gene: TRBJ2-7; v_gene: TRBV4-3; d_gene: TRBD2; abundance: NA; CDR3nt: TGCGCCAGCAGCCCAGGACTAGCGAGGGCCCTTTACGAGCAGTACTTC; CDR3aa: CASSPGLARALYEQYF
j_gene: TRBJ2-5; v_gene: TRBV7-9; d_gene: NA; abundance: NA; CDR3nt: TGTGCCAGCAGTCCACCCCCCGTCGAGGACCGCCAGATGACCCAGTACTTC; CDR3aa: CASSPPPVEDRQMTQYF
j_gene: TRBJ2-5; v_gene: TRBV27; d_gene: TRBD2; abundance: NA; CDR3nt: TGTGCCAGCAGTATAGGACTAGCGGGATTGGAGACCCAGTACTTC; CDR3aa: CASSIGLAGLETQYF
j_gene: TRBJ2-3; v_gene: TRBV27; d_gene: NA; abundance: NA; CDR3nt: TGTGCCAGCCGGCACACAGATACGCAGTATTTT; CDR3aa: CASRHTDTQYF
j_gene: TRBJ2-5; v_gene: TRBV28; d_gene: NA; abundance: NA; CDR3nt: TGTGCCAGCACCCCCGACAGGTACCAAGAGACCCAGTACTTC; CDR3aa: CASTPDRYQETQYF
j_gene: TRBJ2-4; v_gene: TRBV4-2; d_gene: NA; abundance: NA; CDR3nt: TGTGCCAGCAGCGCCTCGGTAGGGGACATTCAGTACTTC; CDR3aa: CASSASVGDIQYF
j_gene: TRBJ2-7; v_gene: TRBV14; d_gene: NA; abundance: once; CDR3nt: TGTGCCAGCAGCCCGAGGTTTGGGGAGGTTGGCGAGCAGTACTTC; CDR3aa: CASSPRFGEVGEQYF
j_gene: TRBJ1-5; v_gene: TRBV10-3; d_gene: TRBD1; abundance: NA; CDR3nt: TGTGCCATCAGTGAGTCGAGACAGGGGGATCAGCCCCAGCATTTT; CDR3aa: CAISESRQGDQPQHF
j_gene: TRBJ2-7; v_gene: TRBV6-5; d_gene: NA; abundance: NA; CDR3nt: TGTGCCAGCAGCTCCTCAGGCACTGTACCTAACGAGCAGTACTTC; CDR3aa: CASSSSGTVPNEQYF